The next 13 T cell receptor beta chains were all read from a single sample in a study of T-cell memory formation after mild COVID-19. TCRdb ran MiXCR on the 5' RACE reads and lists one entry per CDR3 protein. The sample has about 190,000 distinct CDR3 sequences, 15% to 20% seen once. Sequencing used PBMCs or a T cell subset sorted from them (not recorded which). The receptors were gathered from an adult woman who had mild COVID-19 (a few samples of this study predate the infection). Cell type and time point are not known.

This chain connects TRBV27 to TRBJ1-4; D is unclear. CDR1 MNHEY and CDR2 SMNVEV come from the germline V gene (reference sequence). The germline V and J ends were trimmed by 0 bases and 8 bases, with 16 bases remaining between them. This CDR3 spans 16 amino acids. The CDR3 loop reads CASSLSRGRRVEKLFF. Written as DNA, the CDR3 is TGTGCCAGCAGTTTATCGCGTGGGAGGCGTGTAGAAAAACTGTTTTTT.

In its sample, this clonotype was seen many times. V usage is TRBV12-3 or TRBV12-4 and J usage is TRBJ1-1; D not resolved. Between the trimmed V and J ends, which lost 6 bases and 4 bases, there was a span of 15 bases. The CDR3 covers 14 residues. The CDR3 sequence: CASSLSMGITEAFF. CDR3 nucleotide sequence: TGTGCCAGCAGCTTATCAATGGGGATCACTGAAGCTTTCTTT.

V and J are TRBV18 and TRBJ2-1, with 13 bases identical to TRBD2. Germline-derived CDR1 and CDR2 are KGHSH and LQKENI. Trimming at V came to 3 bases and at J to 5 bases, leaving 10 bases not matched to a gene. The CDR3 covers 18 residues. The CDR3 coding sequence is TGTGCCAGCTCACCTAGGGCTCCGACTAGCGGGGGGAACAATGAGCAGTTCTTC. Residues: CASSPRAPTSGGNNEQFF.

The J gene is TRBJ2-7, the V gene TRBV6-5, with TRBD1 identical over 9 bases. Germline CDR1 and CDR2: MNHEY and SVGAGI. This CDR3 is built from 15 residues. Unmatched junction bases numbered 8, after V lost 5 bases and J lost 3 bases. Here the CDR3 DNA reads TGTGCCAGCAGTGAAGCCGGGACAGGGCTCTACGAGCAGTACTTC. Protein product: CASSEAGTGLYEQYF.

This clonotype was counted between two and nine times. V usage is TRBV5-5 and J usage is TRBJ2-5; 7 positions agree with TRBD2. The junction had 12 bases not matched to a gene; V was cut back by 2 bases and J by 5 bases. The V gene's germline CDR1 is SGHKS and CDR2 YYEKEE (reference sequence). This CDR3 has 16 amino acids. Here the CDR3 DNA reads TGTGCCAGCAGCTTACGGAAGGGAGGGCCTTCGGAGACCCAGTACTTC. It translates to CASSLRKGGPSETQYF.

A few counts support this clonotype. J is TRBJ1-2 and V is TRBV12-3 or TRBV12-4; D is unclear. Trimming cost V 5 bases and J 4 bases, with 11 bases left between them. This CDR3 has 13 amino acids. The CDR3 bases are TGTGCCAGCAGTCCCCCGGGCTCCTATGGCTACACCTTC. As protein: CASSPPGSYGYTF.

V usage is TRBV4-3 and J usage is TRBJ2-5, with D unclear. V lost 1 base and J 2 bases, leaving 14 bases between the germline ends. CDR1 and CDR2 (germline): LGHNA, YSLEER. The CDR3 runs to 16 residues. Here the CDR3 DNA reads TGCGCCAGCAGCCAAGGGATAGTGAGGCGGCAAGAGACCCAGTACTTC. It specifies CASSQGIVRRQETQYF.

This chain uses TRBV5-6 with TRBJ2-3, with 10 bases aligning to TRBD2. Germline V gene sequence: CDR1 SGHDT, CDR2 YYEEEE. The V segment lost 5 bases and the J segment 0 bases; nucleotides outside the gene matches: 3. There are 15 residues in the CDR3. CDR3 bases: TGTGCCAGCAGGTGGACTAGCGGCAGCACAGATACGCAGTATTTT. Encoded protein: CASRWTSGSTDTQYF.

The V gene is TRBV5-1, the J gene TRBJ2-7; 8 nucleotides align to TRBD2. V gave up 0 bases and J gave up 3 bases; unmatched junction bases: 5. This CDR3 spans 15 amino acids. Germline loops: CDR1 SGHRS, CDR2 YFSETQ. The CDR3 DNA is TGCGCCAGCAGCTTGGAAGCGGGAGCCCTCTACGAGCAGTACTTC. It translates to CASSLEAGALYEQYF. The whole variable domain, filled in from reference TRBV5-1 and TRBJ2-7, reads KAGVTQTPRYLIKTRGQQVTLSCSPISGHRSVSWYQQTPGQGLQFLFEYFSETQRNKGNFPGRFSGRQFSNSRSEMNVSTLELGDSALYLCASSLEAGALYEQYFGPGTRLTVT.

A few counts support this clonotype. CDR3 in DNA: TGTGCCAGCAGCCAATGGGACAGCTACACCGGGGAGCTGTTTTTT. Protein sequence: CASSQWDSYTGELFF. The rearrangement uses TRBV3-1 and TRBJ2-2; 7 bases align to TRBD1. Germline V gene lookup returns CDR1 LGHDT and CDR2 YNNKEL (reference sequence). The CDR3 has 15 amino acids. V trimming: 2 bases; J trimming: 3 bases; junction bases outside the gene matches: 3.

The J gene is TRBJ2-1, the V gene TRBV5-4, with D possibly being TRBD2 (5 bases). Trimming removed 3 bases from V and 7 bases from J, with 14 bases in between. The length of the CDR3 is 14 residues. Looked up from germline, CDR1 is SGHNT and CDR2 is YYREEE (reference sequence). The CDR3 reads CASSSYLRVNEQFF. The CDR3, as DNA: TGTGCCAGCAGCTCATACCTGAGGGTGAATGAGCAGTTCTTC.

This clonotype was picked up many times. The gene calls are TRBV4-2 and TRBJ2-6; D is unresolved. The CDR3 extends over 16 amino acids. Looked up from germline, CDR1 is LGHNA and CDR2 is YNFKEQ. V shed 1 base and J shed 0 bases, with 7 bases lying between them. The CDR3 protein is CASSQAQSSGANVLTF. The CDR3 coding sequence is TGTGCCAGCAGCCAAGCACAAAGCTCTGGGGCCAACGTCCTGACTTTC.

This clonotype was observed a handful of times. The DNA for the CDR3 is TGCAGCGTCGAGGGACCGGCGACGGTCATTCAGTACTTC. It encodes CSVEGPATVIQYF. The rearrangement joins TRBV29-1 to TRBJ2-4, with D perhaps matching TRBD1 or TRBD2 (5 bases each). V was pared by 6 bases and J by 9 bases, with 18 bases between. CDR1 and CDR2 (germline): SQVTM, ANQGSEA. The CDR3 is 13 amino acids.